These 25 T cell receptor beta chains were sequenced from one sample in a study of CD8 T cells in Susac syndrome. Reverse transcription used about 0.45 to 1 ug RNA and random hexamers. TCRdb recomputed calls from the immunoSEQ multiplex PCR reads with MiXCR, one row per CDR3 protein. There are roughly 50,000 distinct CDR3 sequences in the sample; approximately 93% occur only once, and almost 0.55% lies in the top ten. Sequencing was done on a sample of CD8+ T cells from PBMCs. The receptors here all came from a human donor in good health.

This clonotype has more than one count but fewer than ten. The CDR3 sequence is CASSLGGQGRTEAFF. The CDR3 nucleotides read TGTGCCAGCAGCTTGGGGGGTCAGGGAAGGACTGAAGCTTTCTTT. This chain joins TRBV5-4 and TRBJ1-1; TRBD1 might be the D (5 bases). This CDR3 is built from 15 residues. Germline CDR1 reads SGHNT; CDR2 reads YYREEE (reference sequence). Trimming shortened V by 0 bases and J by 5 bases, and 14 bases separated the two germline ends.

The chain links TRBV6-5 to TRBJ1-6; the D gene is possibly TRBD1 (5 bases). Germline CDR1 and CDR2: MNHEY and SVGAGI. Trimming took off 2 bases at V and 0 bases at J, with 20 bases between the two ends. The CDR3 contains 20 residues. CDR3 amino acids: CASSYAGPRPDSSYNSPLHF. The CDR3 coding sequence is TGTGCCAGCAGTTACGCGGGGCCAAGGCCCGATAGCTCCTATAATTCACCCCTCCACTTT.

This chain links TRBV29-1 with TRBJ1-2, with D tentatively TRBD1 (6 bases). Germline V gene lookup returns CDR1 SQVTM and CDR2 ANQGSEA. This CDR3 is built from 13 residues. Between the trimmed V and J ends, which lost 3 bases and 1 base, there was a span of 9 bases. The CDR3 region has the DNA TGCAGCGTTGACACAGGGAGTAACTATGGCTACACCTTC. It codes for CSVDTGSNYGYTF.

This chain connects TRBV4-1 to TRBJ1-2; 7 bases are a match to TRBD1. The CDR3 covers 15 residues. The junction had 4 bases not matched to a gene; V was cut back by 1 base and J by 2 bases. The V gene's germline CDR1 is MGHRA and CDR2 YSYEKL. As DNA, the CDR3 is TGCGCCAGCAGCCAAGTGGGACAGCTAAACTATGGCTACACCTTC. Protein sequence: CASSQVGQLNYGYTF.

The chain joins TRBV25-1 to TRBJ2-6, with D unclear. This CDR3 has 15 residues. V was cut by 3 bases and J by 0 bases, with 6 bases left in between. Germline V CDR1 and CDR2: MGHDK, SYGVNS. The CDR3 nucleotides are TGTGCCAGCAGTGATAGGGCCTCTGGGGCCAACGTCCTGACTTTC. This gives the protein CASSDRASGANVLTF. Full variable domain (remainder filled in from reference TRBV25-1 and TRBJ2-6): EADIYQTPRYLVIGTGKKITLECSQTMGHDKMYWYQQDPGMELHLIHYSYGVNSTEKGDLSSESTVSRIRTEHFPLTLESARPSHTSQYLCASSDRASGANVLTFGAGSRLTVL.

The rearrangement links TRBV13 to TRBJ2-7; the match to TRBD1 covers 9 bases. Germline values: CDR1 PRHDT, CDR2 FYEKMQ (reference sequence). The V and J ends lost 4 bases and 1 base, in that order; junction bases with no gene match: 14. The CDR3 totals 18 residues. The CDR3 DNA reads TGTGCCAGCAGCTCTCCACCAAATACCGGGACAGGGTCCTACGAGCAGTACTTC. It translates to CASSSPPNTGTGSYEQYF.

V gene TRBV7-9 combines with J gene TRBJ2-1; D is perhaps TRBD2 (5 bases). V lost 3 bases to trimming and J lost 6 bases, with 9 bases between them. This CDR3 is built from 13 residues. Germline V gives CDR1 SEHNR, CDR2 FQNEAQ (reference sequence). The DNA for the CDR3 is TGTGCCAGCAGCTTCGGGGTAGGCAATGAGCAGTTCTTC. The encoded protein is CASSFGVGNEQFF.

This clonotype was recorded only once. CDR3 sequence reads: CASSQFGSSYEQYF. CDR3 nucleotide sequence: TGTGCCAGCAGCCAATTCGGGAGCTCCTACGAGCAGTACTTC. This chain joins TRBV3-1 and TRBJ2-7; possibly TRBD2 for D (6 bases). Per the germline V gene, CDR1 is LGHDT and CDR2 is YNNKEL (reference sequence). This CDR3 has 14 residues. V lost 2 bases, J lost 0 bases, and 8 bases lay in between.

The gene calls are TRBV29-1 and TRBJ2-7; TRBD2 is a possible D gene (7 bases). This CDR3 has 13 amino acids. Per the germline V gene, CDR1 is SQVTM and CDR2 is ANQGSEA. The V end was cut by 8 bases, the J end by 3 bases, with 17 bases between. The CDR3 nucleotides read TGCAGCACCATGGGGGGGCAGGGCTACGAGCAGTACTTC. The encoded protein is CSTMGGQGYEQYF.

In its sample, this clonotype was seen once. This chain links TRBV27 with TRBJ1-2; 7 nucleotides line up with TRBD1. The CDR3 loop spans 16 amino acids. Looked up from germline, CDR1 is MNHEY and CDR2 is SMNVEV (reference sequence). Trimming cost V 6 bases and J 4 bases; bases outside gene matches: 14. The CDR3 loop reads CASSRKLPEGAYGYTF. CDR3 coding DNA: TGTGCCAGCAGCCGTAAACTGCCGGAGGGGGCCTATGGCTACACCTTC.

V usage is TRBV2 and J usage is TRBJ2-3; 11 bases line up with TRBD2. This CDR3 has 16 residues. J gave up 2 bases and V 7 bases, and 8 bases lay outside the gene matches. Germline assignment: CDR1 SNHLY and CDR2 FYNNEI. The CDR3 coding sequence is TGTGCCAGCACTCCACTAGCGGGAGTCAACACAGATACGCAGTATTTT. It encodes CASTPLAGVNTDTQYF.

The rearrangement uses TRBV6-6 and TRBJ1-1; D unclear. The V end was cut by 5 bases, the J end by 7 bases, with 8 bases between. The CDR3 is 11 amino acids. Germline V lookup: CDR1 MNHNY, CDR2 SVGAGI (reference sequence). CDR3 loop: CASSQDFEAFF. The CDR3 bases are TGTGCCAGCAGTCAGGATTTTGAAGCTTTCTTT.

In DNA form, the CDR3 reads TGCAGCGTTGAAGGATCCGGGACTAGCGGGAGGGCCCTCACAGATACGCAGTATTTT. Residues: CSVEGSGTSGRALTDTQYF. The rearrangement uses TRBV29-1 and TRBJ2-3, with 16 bases identical to TRBD2. The CDR3 totals 19 residues. CDR1 is SQVTM and CDR2 is ANQGSEA in the germline V gene. V lost 1 base and J lost 2; bases outside the gene matches: 9.

The chain recombines TRBV19 with TRBJ2-1, with 10 positions matching TRBD2. Germline lookup yields CDR1 LNHDA and CDR2 SQIVND (reference sequence). J gave up 9 bases and V 4 bases, and 12 bases lay outside the gene matches. The CDR3 covers 16 residues. CDR3: CASSTLASGRAGEQFF. CDR3 sequence (DNA): TGTGCCAGTAGTACTCTGGCGAGCGGGAGGGCCGGTGAGCAGTTCTTC. Complete variable domain (other parts from reference TRBV19 and TRBJ2-1): DGGITQSPKYLFRKEGQNVTLSCEQNLNHDAMYWYRQDPGQGLRLIYYSQIVNDFQKGDIAEGYSVSREKKESFPLTVTSAQKNPTAFYLCASSTLASGRAGEQFFGPGTRLTVL.

The V and J genes are TRBV5-6 and TRBJ1-2; D gene ambiguous. Germline V gives CDR1 SGHDT, CDR2 YYEEEE. Trimming removed 2 bases from V and 3 bases from J, with 11 bases in between. The CDR3 spans 14 residues. CDR3: CASSFVGSDYGYTF. DNA of the CDR3: TGTGCCAGCAGCTTTGTGGGGAGCGACTATGGCTACACCTTC.

This clonotype was found once. The gene calls are TRBV6-1 and TRBJ2-1; 8 bases align to TRBD2. There are 14 residues in the CDR3. V lost 6 bases to trimming and J lost 4 bases; unmatched junction nucleotides: 5. In germline, CDR1 is MNHNS, CDR2 SASEGT. The CDR3 loop is CASSASGLYNEQFF. The CDR3 coding sequence is TGTGCCAGCAGCGCTAGCGGGCTGTACAATGAGCAGTTCTTC.

This chain uses TRBV20-1 with TRBJ1-2, with 7 positions matching TRBD1. Per the germline V gene, CDR1 is DFQATT and CDR2 is SNEGSKA (reference sequence). The CDR3 runs 13 residues. V lost 5 bases and J lost 6; bases outside the gene matches: 9. CDR3 nucleotide sequence: TGCAGTGCTCGATCCGGGACAGAAGATGGCTACACCTTC. This gives the protein CSARSGTEDGYTF.

The chain has TRBV11-2 and TRBJ1-2; 8 bases fit TRBD1. CDR1 is SGHAT and CDR2 is FQNNGV in the germline V gene. The CDR3 length is 15 residues. The trim removed 5 bases at V and 5 bases at J, leaving 10 bases unmatched. CDR3 protein: CASSPGTGALYGYTF. The CDR3 coding sequence is TGTGCCAGCAGCCCCGGGACAGGAGCTCTATATGGCTACACCTTC.

The chain couples TRBV24-1 to TRBJ1-5; no definite D call. The CDR3 totals 14 residues. Per germline, CDR1 KGHDR and CDR2 SFDVKD. V was trimmed by 4 bases and J by 4 bases, leaving 10 bases between them. The CDR3 DNA reads as TGTGCCACCAGTGACTACGCAGGAAATCAGCCCCAGCATTTT. Protein: CATSDYAGNQPQHF.

Written as DNA, the CDR3 is TGTGCCAGCAGCTCAGGCGGCGGATGGACTGAAGCTTTCTTT. Amino acids: CASSSGGGWTEAFF. V usage is TRBV7-2 and J usage is TRBJ1-1; D not resolved. CDR1 is SGHTA, CDR2 FQGNSA, per germline. This CDR3 is built from 14 residues. V lost 4 bases and J 5 bases, leaving 14 bases between the germline ends.

In this sample, this clonotype turned up once. J is TRBJ2-1 and V is TRBV7-8; D might be TRBD1 (6 bases). The CDR3 sequence is 14 residues long. V gave up 7 bases and J gave up 10 bases, with 20 bases separating them. Germline CDR1 and CDR2: SGHVS and FQNEAQ. CDR3 sequence: CASTAMGTLLEQFF. CDR3 bases: TGTGCCAGCACCGCGATGGGGACACTATTAGAGCAGTTCTTC.

CDR3 sequence reads: CASSQDRSLAPLGGYNEQFF. DNA for the CDR3: TGCGCCAGCAGCCAAGATAGGTCGCTAGCCCCCCTGGGGGGTTACAATGAGCAGTTCTTC. The chain links TRBV4-1 to TRBJ2-1, with D perhaps TRBD2 (6 bases). This CDR3 spans 20 amino acids. V was pared by 0 bases and J by 4 bases, with 25 bases between. CDR1 and CDR2 (germline): MGHRA, YSYEKL.

Here the CDR3 reads CSARANLEGEGGEQYF. For the CDR3, the DNA is TGCAGTGCTAGGGCTAATCTGGAGGGAGAGGGGGGCGAGCAGTACTTC. The chain carries TRBV20-1 and TRBJ2-7; either TRBD1 or TRBD2 may supply D (6 bases each). The germline V gene has CDR1 DFQATT and CDR2 SNEGSKA (reference sequence). This CDR3 region has 16 residues. V gave up 3 bases and J gave up 6 bases, with 24 bases separating them.

V usage is TRBV4-1 and J usage is TRBJ2-4; 9 nucleotides line up with TRBD2. This CDR3 contains 15 residues. From germline, CDR1 is MGHRA and CDR2 YSYEKL. With 0 bases clipped from V and 6 bases from J, the junction kept 3 bases outside the gene matches. This chain's CDR3 is CASSQDISGRNIQYF. CDR3 nucleotide sequence: TGCGCCAGCAGCCAAGATATTAGCGGGAGAAACATTCAGTACTTC.

J is TRBJ2-2 and V is TRBV28; weak D call: TRBD2 (5 bases). The CDR3 is 13 residues long. V was pared by 8 bases and J by 7 bases, with 14 bases between. Germline-derived CDR1 and CDR2 are MDHEN and SYDVKM. CDR3 coding DNA: TGTGCCAGCGGCGGGCCCCCCGACGGGGAGCTGTTTTTT. Translation gives CASGGPPDGELFF.